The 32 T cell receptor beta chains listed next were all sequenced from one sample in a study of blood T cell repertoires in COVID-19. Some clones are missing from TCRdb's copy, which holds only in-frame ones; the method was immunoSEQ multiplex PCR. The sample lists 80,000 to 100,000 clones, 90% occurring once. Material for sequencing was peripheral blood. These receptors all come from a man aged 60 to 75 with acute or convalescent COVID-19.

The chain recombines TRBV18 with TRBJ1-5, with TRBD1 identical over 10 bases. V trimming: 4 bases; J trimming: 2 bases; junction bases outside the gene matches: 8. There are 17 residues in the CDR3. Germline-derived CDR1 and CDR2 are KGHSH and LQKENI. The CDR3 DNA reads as TGTGCCAGCTCACTGCTGGGACAGGGGTCGGGCAATCAGCCCCAGCATTTT. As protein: CASSLLGQGSGNQPQHF.

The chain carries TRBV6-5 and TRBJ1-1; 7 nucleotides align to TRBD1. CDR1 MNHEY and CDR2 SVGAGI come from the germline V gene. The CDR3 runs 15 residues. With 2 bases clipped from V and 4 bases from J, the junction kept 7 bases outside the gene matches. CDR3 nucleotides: TGTGCCAGCAGTTACGCTATGCAGGGGGGCACTGAAGCTTTCTTT. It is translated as CASSYAMQGGTEAFF.

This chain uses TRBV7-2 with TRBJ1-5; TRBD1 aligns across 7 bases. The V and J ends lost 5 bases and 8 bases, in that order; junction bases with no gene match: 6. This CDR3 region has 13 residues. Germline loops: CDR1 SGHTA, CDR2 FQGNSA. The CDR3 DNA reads TGTGCCAGCAGCCGTGGGACAGTCGAGCCCCAGCATTTT. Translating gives CASSRGTVEPQHF.

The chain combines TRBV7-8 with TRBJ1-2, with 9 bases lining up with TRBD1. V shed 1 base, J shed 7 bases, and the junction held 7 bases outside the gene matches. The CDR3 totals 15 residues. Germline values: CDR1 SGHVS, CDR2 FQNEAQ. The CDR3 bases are TGTGCCAGCAGCTTAGTTGGGACAGGGATCTCTGGCTACACCTTC. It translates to CASSLVGTGISGYTF.

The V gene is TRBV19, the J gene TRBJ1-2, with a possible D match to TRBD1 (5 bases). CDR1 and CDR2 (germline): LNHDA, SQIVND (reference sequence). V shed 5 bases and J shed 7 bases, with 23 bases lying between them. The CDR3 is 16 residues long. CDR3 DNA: TGTGCCAGTAGTCTATACCCGGGACTCCCCGGCGGTGGCTACACCTTC. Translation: CASSLYPGLPGGGYTF. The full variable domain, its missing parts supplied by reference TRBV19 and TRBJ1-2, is DGGITQSPKYLFRKEGQNVTLSCEQNLNHDAMYWYRQDPGQGLRLIYYSQIVNDFQKGDIAEGYSVSREKKESFPLTVTSAQKNPTAFYLCASSLYPGLPGGGYTFGSGTRLTVV.

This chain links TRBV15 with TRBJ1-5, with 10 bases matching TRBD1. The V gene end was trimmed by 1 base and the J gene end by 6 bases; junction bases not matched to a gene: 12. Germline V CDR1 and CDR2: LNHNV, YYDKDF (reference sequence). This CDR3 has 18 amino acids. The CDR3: CATSRAGTGVLYGQPQHF. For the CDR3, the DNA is TGTGCCACCAGCAGAGCCGGGACAGGGGTTTTGTATGGTCAGCCCCAGCATTTT.

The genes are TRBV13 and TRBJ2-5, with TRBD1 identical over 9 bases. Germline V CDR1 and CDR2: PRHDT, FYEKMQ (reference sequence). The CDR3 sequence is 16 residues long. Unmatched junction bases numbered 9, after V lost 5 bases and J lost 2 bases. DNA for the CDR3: TGTGCCAGCAGCCCGTACGGGACAGGGCCACAAGAGACCCAGTACTTC. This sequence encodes CASSPYGTGPQETQYF.

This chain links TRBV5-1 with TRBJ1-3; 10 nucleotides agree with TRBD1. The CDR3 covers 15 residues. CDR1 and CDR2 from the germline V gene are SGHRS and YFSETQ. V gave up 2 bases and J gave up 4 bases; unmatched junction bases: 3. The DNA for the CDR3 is TGCGCCAGCAGCTTAGGACAGGGGGTCGGAAACACCATATATTTT. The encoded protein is CASSLGQGVGNTIYF.

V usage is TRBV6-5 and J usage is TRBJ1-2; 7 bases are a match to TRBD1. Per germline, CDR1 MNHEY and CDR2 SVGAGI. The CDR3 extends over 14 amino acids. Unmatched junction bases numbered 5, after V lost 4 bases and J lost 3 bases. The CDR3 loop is CASSSQGSDYGYTF. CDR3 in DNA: TGTGCCAGCAGTTCACAGGGGTCTGACTATGGCTACACCTTC.

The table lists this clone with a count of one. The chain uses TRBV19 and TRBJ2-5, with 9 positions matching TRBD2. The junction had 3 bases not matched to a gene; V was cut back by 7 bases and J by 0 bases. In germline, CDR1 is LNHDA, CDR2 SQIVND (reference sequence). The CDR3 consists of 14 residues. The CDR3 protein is CASNQRGDQETQYF. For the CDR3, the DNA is TGTGCCAGTAACCAGCGGGGGGACCAAGAGACCCAGTACTTC.

This chain's CDR3 is CASSLHTSTDTQYF. The CDR3 nucleotides are TGTGCCAGCAGTTTACACACGAGCACAGATACGCAGTATTTT. This sequence joins TRBV28 and TRBJ2-3; D is ambiguous. The V and J ends lost 2 bases and 0 bases respectively, with 6 bases between them. In germline, CDR1 is MDHEN, CDR2 SYDVKM. The CDR3 loop spans 14 amino acids. Filled out from reference TRBV28 and TRBJ2-3, the complete variable domain reads DVKVTQSSRYLVKRTGEKVFLECVQDMDHENMFWYRQDPGLGLRLIYFSYDVKMKEKGDIPEGYSVSREKKERFSLILESASTNQTSMYLCASSLHTSTDTQYFGPGTRLTVL.

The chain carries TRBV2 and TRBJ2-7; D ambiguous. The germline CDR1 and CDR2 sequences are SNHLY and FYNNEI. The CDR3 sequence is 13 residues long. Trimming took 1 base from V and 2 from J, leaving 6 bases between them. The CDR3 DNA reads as TGTGCCAGCAGTGAAGACAGCACCTACGAGCAGTACTTC. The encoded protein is CASSEDSTYEQYF.

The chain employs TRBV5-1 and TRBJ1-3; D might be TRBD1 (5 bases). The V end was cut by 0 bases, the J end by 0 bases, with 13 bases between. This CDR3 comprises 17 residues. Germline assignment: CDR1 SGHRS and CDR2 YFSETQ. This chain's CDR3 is CASSLGGGSRSGNTIYF. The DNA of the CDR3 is TGCGCCAGCAGCTTGGGGGGCGGCTCCCGCTCTGGAAACACCATATATTTT.

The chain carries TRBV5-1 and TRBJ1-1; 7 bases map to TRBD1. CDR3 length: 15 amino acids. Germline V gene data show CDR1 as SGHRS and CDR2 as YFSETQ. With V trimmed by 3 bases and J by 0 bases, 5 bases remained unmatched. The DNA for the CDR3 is TGCGCCAGCAGCTCAACAACAGGGGTGAACACTGAAGCTTTCTTT. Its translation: CASSSTTGVNTEAFF.

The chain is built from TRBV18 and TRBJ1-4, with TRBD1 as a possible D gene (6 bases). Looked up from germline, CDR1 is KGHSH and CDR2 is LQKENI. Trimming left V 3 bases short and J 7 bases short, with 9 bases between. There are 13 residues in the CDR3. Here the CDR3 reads CASSPGTFEKLFF. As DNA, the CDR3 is TGTGCCAGCTCACCGGGGACATTTGAAAAACTGTTTTTT. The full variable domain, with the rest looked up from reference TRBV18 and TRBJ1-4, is NAGVMQNPRHLVRRRGQEARLRCSPMKGHSHVYWYRQLPEEGLKFMVYLQKENIIDESGMPKERFSAEFPKEGPSILRIQQVVRGDSAAYFCASSPGTFEKLFFGSGTQLSVL.

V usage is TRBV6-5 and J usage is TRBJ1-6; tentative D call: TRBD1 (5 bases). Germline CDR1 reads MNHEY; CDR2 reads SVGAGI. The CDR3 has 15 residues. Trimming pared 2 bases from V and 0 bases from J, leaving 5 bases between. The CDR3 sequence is CASSYDSSYNSPLHF. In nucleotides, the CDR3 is TGTGCCAGCAGTTACGACAGCTCCTATAATTCACCCCTCCACTTT.

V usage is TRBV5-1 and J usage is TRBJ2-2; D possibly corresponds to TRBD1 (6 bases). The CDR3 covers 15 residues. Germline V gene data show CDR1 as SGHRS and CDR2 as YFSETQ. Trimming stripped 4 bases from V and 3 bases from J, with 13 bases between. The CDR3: CASSDGGADTGELFF. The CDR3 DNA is TGCGCCAGCAGCGATGGGGGCGCTGACACCGGGGAGCTGTTTTTT.

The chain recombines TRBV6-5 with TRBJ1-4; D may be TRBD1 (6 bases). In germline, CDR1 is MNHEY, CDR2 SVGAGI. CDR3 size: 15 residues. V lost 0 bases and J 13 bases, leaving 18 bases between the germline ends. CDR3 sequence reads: CASSYSGQLREGLFF. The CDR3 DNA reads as TGTGCCAGCAGTTACTCCGGACAGCTACGAGAGGGACTGTTTTTT.

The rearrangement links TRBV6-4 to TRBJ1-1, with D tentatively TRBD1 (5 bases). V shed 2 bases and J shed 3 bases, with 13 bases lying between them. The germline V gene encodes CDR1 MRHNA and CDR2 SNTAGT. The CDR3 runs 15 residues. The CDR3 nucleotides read TGTGCCAGCAGTGACCCGGAGGGGAGGGACACTGAAGCTTTCTTT. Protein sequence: CASSDPEGRDTEAFF.

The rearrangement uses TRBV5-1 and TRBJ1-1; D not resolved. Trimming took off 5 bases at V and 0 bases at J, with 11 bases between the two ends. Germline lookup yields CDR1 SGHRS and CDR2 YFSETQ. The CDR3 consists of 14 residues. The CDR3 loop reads CASRAGGMNTEAFF. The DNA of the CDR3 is TGCGCCAGCAGAGCGGGAGGGATGAACACTGAAGCTTTCTTT.

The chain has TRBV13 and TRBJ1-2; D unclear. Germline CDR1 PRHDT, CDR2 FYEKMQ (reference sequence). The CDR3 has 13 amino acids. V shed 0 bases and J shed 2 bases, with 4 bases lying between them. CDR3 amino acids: CASSLGQNYGYTF. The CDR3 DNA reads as TGTGCCAGCAGCTTAGGCCAGAACTATGGCTACACCTTC.

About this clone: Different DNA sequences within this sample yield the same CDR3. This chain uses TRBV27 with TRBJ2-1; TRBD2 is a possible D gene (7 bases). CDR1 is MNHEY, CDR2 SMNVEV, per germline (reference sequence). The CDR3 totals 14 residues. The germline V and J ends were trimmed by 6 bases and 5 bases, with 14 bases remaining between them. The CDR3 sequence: CASRKGGVNNEQFF. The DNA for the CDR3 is TGTGCCAGCAGAAAGGGGGGGGTGAACAATGAGCAGTTCTTC.

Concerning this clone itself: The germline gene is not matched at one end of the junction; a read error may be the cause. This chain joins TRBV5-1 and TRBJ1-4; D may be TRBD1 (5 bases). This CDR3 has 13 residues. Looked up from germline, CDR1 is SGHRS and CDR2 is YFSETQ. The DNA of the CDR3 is TGCGCCAGCAGCTGGCAGGGTGAGCTACCGGGGGTTTTT. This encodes CASSWQGELPGVF.

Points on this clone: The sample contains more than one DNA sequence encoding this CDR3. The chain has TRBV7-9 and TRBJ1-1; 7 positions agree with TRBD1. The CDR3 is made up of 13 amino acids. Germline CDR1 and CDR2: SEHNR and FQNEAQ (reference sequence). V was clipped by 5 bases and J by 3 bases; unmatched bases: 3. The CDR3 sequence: CASSPQGDTEAFF. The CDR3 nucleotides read TGTGCCAGCAGCCCTCAGGGGGACACTGAAGCTTTCTTT. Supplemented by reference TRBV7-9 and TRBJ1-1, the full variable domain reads DTGVSQNPRHKITKRGQNVTFRCDPISEHNRLYWYRQTLGQGPEFLTYFQNEAQLEKSRLLSDRFSAERPKGSFSTLEIQRTEQGDSAMYLCASSPQGDTEAFFGQGTRLTVV.

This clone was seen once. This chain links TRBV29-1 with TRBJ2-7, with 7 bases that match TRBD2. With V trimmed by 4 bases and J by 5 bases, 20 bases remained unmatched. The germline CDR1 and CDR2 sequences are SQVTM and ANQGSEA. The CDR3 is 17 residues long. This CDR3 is CSVASGFPTGFSDEQYF. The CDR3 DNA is TGCAGCGTTGCTAGCGGATTTCCTACCGGGTTTTCGGACGAGCAGTACTTC.

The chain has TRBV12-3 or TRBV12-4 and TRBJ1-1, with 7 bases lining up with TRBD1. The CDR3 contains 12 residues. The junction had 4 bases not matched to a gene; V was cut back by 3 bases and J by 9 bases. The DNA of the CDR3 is TGTGCCAGCAGTTTCTGGAGGGGGCAAGCTTTCTTT. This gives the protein CASSFWRGQAFF.

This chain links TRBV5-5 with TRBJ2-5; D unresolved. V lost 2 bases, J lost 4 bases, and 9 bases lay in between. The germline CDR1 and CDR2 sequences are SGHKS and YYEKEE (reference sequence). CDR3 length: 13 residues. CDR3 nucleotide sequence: TGTGCCAGCAGCTTTTTCTCGGGAGAGACCCAGTACTTC. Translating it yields CASSFFSGETQYF.

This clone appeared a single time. The CDR3 nucleotides are TGTGCCAGCAGCTACGTGAGAACCCTCCAAGAGACCCAGTACTTC. It codes for CASSYVRTLQETQYF. The chain recombines TRBV7-9 with TRBJ2-5; D ambiguous. Deletions cut 4 bases from V and 1 base from J, with 13 bases between. CDR1 is SEHNR and CDR2 is FQNEAQ in the germline V gene (reference sequence). This CDR3 is built from 15 residues.

This CDR3 is CASSSTSGGYYNEQFF. The DNA for the CDR3 is TGTGCCAGCAGCTCGACTAGCGGGGGGTACTACAATGAGCAGTTCTTC. This chain uses TRBV7-2 with TRBJ2-1; 13 nucleotides align to TRBD2. Germline V lookup: CDR1 SGHTA, CDR2 FQGNSA. The CDR3 covers 16 residues. The V and J ends lost 4 bases and 3 bases, in that order; junction bases with no gene match: 3.

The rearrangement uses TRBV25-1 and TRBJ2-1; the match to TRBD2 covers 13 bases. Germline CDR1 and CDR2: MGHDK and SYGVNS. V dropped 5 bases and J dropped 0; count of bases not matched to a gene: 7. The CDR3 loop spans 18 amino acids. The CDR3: CASSTGLAGDPSYNEQFF. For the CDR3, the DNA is TGTGCCAGCAGTACCGGACTAGCGGGGGACCCCTCCTACAATGAGCAGTTCTTC.

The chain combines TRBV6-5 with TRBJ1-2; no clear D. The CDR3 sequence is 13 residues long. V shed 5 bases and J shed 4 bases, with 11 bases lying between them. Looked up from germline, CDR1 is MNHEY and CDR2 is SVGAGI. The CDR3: CASSNGLAYGYTF. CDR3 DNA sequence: TGTGCCAGCAGTAACGGGTTGGCCTATGGCTACACCTTC.

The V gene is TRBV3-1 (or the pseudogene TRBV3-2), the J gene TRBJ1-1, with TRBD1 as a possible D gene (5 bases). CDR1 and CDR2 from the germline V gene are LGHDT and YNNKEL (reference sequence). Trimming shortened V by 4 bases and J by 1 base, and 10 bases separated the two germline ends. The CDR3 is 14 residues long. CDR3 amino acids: CASSLPDRNTEAFF. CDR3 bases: TGTGCCAGCAGCCTCCCCGACAGGAACACTGAAGCTTTCTTT.